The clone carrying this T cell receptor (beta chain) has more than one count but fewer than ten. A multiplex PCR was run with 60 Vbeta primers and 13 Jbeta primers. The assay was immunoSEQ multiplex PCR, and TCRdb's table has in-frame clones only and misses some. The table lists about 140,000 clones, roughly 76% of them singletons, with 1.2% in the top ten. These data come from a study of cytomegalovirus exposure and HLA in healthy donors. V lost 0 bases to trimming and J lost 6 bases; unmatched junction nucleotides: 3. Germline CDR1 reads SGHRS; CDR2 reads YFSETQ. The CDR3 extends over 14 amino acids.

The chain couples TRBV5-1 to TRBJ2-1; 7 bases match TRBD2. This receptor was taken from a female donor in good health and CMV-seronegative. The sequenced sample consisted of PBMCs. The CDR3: CASSLVPGGNEQFF. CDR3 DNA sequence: TGCGCCAGCAGCTTGGTCCCGGGAGGCAATGAGCAGTTCTTC. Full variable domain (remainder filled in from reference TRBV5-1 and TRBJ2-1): KAGVTQTPRYLIKTRGQQVTLSCSPISGHRSVSWYQQTPGQGLQFLFEYFSETQRNKGNFPGRFSGRQFSNSRSEMNVSTLELGDSALYLCASSLVPGGNEQFFGPGTRLTVL.